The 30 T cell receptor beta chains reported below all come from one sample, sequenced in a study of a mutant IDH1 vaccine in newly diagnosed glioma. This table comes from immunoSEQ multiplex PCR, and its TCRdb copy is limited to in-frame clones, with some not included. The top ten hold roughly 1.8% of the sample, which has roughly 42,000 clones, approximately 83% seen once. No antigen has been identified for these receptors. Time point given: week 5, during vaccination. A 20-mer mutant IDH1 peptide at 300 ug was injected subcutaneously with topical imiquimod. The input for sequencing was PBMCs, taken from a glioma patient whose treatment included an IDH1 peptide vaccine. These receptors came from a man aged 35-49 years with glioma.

Here the CDR3 reads CASSRLPPGQQNNYGYTF. The DNA of the CDR3 is TGTGCCAGCAGCCGACTCCCGCCGGGACAGCAAAATAACTATGGCTACACCTTC. The V and J genes are TRBV7-8 and TRBJ1-2; TRBD1 matches 7 bases. Germline V gene lookup returns CDR1 SGHVS and CDR2 FQNEAQ. After removal of 5 bases from V and 1 base from J, the junction contained 16 bases not matched to a gene. This CDR3 spans 18 amino acids.

CDR3 nucleotide sequence: TGTGCCAGCAGCTTGGGCGGGAGGAGAGGAAACATTCAGTACTTC. Translated: CASSLGGRRGNIQYF. The V gene is TRBV5-8, the J gene TRBJ2-4, with 8 bases identical to TRBD2. The length of the CDR3 is 15 residues. The germline gives CDR1 SGHTS, CDR2 YDEGEE. With 0 bases clipped from V and 6 bases from J, the junction kept 5 bases outside the gene matches. The full variable domain, with the rest looked up from reference TRBV5-8 and TRBJ2-4, is EAGVTQSPTHLIKTRGQQATLRCSPISGHTSVYWYQQALGLGLQFLLWYDEGEERNRGNFPPRFSGRQFPNYSSELNVNALELEDSALYLCASSLGGRRGNIQYFGAGTRLSVL.

The CDR3 region has the DNA TGCAGCGTTGGGACTAGCGGAGCGAACACCGGGGAGCTGTTTTTT. Amino acid sequence: CSVGTSGANTGELFF. The chain has TRBV29-1 and TRBJ2-2, with TRBD2 matching 10 bases. Germline V gives CDR1 SQVTM, CDR2 ANQGSEA. This CDR3 is 15 amino acids long. J was trimmed by 0 bases and V by 4 bases; bases with no gene match: 2.

CDR3 region: CASSTHGQGLSNQPQHF. The CDR3 DNA reads TGTGCCAGCAGTACACACGGACAGGGCCTTAGCAATCAGCCCCAGCATTTT. J is TRBJ1-5 and V is TRBV28; TRBD1 matches 8 bases. The J segment lost 0 bases and the V segment lost 5 bases, leaving 9 bases of the junction unmatched. The CDR3 length is 17 residues. Germline V gene sequence: CDR1 MDHEN, CDR2 SYDVKM.

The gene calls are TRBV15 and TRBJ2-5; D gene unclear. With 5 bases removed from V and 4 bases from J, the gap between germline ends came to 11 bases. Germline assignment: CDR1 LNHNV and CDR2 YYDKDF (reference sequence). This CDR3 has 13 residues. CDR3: CATSPEWGETQYF. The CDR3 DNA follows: TGTGCCACCAGCCCCGAATGGGGAGAGACCCAGTACTTC.

The CDR3 DNA reads TGTGCCAGCAGCCCTTGTCAGGGTTATGAAAAACTGTTTTTT. Its protein product is CASSPCQGYEKLFF. This chain links TRBV7-3 with TRBJ1-4, with D perhaps TRBD1 (5 bases). The germline CDR1 and CDR2 sequences are SGHTA and FQGTGA. Deletions cut 5 bases from V and 6 bases from J, with 13 bases between. The CDR3 spans 14 residues.

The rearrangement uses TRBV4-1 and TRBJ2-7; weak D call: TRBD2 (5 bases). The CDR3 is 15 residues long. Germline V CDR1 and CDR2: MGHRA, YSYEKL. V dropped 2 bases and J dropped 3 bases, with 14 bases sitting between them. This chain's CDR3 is CASSQRGNRDYEQYF. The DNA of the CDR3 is TGCGCCAGCAGCCAACGGGGAAATCGGGACTACGAGCAGTACTTC.

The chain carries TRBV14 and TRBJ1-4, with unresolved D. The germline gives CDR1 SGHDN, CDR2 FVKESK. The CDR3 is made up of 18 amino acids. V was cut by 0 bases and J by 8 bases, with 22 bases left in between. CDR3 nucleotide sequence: TGTGCCAGCAGCCAAGAAAGCGGACGGTTCTCGAGTCGGGAAAAACTGTTTTTT. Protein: CASSQESGRFSSREKLFF.

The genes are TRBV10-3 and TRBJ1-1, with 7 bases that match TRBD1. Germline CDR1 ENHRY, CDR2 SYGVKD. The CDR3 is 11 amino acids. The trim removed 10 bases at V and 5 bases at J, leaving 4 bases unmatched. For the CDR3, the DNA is TGTGCCACTTCAGGGGGAACTGAAGCTTTCTTT. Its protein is CATSGGTEAFF.

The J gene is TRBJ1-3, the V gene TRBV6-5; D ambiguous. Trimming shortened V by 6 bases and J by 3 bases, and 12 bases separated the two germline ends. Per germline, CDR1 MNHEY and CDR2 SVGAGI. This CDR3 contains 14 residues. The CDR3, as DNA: TGTGCCAGCAGGACCTACCGGGTTGGAAACACCATATATTTT. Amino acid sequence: CASRTYRVGNTIYF.

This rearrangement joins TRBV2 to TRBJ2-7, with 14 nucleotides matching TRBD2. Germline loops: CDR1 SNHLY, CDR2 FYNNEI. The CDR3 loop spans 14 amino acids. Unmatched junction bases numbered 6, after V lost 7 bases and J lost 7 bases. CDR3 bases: TGTGCCAGCACCGGGACTAGCGGGAGCGCGGAGCAGTACTTC. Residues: CASTGTSGSAEQYF.

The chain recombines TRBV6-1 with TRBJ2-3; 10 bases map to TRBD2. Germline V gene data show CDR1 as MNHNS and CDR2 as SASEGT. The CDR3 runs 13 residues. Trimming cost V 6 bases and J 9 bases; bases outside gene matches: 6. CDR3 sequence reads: CASSLAGVDTQYF. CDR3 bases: TGTGCCAGCAGCCTAGCGGGGGTTGACACGCAGTATTTT.

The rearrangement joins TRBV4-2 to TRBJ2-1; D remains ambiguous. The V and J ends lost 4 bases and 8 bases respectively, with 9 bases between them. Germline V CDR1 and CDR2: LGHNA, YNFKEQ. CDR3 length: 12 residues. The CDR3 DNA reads TGTGCCAGCAGCCCGGACCTACATGAGCAGTTCTTC. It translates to CASSPDLHEQFF.

The CDR3 nucleotides are TGCGCCAGCAGGGTCGGCGGCGACTCCTACGAGCAGTACTTC. Translating it yields CASRVGGDSYEQYF. The chain is built from TRBV5-1 and TRBJ2-7; no reliable D call. The CDR3 consists of 14 residues. V lost 5 bases, J lost 0 bases, and 12 bases lay in between. Germline CDR1 is SGHRS and CDR2 is YFSETQ.

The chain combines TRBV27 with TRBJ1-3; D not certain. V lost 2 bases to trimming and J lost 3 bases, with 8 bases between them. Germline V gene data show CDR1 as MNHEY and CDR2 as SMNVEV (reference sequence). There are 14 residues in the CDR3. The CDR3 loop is CASSLLGSGNTIYF. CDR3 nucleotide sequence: TGTGCCAGCAGTTTACTGGGTAGTGGAAACACCATATATTTT.

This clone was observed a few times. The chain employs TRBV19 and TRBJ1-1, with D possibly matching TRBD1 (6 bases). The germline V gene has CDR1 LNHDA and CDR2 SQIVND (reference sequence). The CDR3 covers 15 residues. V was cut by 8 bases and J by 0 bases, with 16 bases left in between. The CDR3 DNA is TGTGCCAGTCAAAGGGGGGACAACATGAACACTGAAGCTTTCTTT. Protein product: CASQRGDNMNTEAFF.

The CDR3 spells CASRSGVEAFF. The CDR3 DNA reads as TGCGCCAGCCGGTCGGGCGTTGAAGCTTTCTTT. The chain uses TRBV4-1 and TRBJ1-1; no clear D. CDR3 length: 11 amino acids. Germline CDR1 and CDR2: MGHRA and YSYEKL. V shed 8 bases and J shed 7 bases, with 11 bases lying between them.

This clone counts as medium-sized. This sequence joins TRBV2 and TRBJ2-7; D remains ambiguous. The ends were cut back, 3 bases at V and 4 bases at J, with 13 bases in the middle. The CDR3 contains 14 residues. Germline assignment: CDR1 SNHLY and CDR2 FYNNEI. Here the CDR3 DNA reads TGTGCCAGCAGTGACGGCCCCCCGAGGTACGAGCAGTACTTC. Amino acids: CASSDGPPRYEQYF.

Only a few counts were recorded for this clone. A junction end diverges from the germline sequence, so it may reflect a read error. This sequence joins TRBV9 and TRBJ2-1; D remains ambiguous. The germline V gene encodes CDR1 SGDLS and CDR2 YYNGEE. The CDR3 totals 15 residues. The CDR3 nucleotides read TGTGCCAGCAGCGTAGTCGCCCTTGGATACAGTGAGCAGTTCTTC. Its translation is CASSVVALGYSEQFF.

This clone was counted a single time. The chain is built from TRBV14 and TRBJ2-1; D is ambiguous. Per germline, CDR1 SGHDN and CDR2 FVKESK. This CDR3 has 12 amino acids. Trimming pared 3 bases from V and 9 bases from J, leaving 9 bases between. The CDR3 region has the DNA TGTGCCAGCAGCCATAACGTTGGTGAGCAGTTCTTC. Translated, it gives CASSHNVGEQFF.

CDR3 nucleotide sequence: TGTGCCAGCAGTGCAGGAGGACGACCAGGCCAGCCCCAGCATTTT. Protein: CASSAGGRPGQPQHF. This rearrangement joins TRBV28 to TRBJ1-5; D ambiguous. CDR3 size: 15 residues. V was shortened by 5 bases and J by 7 bases, with 18 bases between the two germline ends. Germline CDR1 and CDR2: MDHEN and SYDVKM.

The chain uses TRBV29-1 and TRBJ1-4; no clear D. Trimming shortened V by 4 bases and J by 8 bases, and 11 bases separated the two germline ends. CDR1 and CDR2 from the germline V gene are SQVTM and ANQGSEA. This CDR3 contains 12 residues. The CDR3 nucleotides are TGCAGCGTTGGGCAGATAGGGGAAAAACTGTTTTTT. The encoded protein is CSVGQIGEKLFF.

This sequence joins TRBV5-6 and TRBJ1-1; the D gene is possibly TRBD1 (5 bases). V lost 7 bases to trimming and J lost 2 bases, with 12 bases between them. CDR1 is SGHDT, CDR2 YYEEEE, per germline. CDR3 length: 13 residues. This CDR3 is CASPGERNTEAFF. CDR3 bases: TGTGCCAGCCCGGGGGAGCGCAACACTGAAGCTTTCTTT.

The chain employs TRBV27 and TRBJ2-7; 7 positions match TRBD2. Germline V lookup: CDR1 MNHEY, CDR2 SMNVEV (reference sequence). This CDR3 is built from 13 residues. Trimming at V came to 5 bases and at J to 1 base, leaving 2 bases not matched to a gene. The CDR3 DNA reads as TGTGCCAGCAGTCTTAGCGGGTCCTACGAGCAGTACTTC. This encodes CASSLSGSYEQYF.

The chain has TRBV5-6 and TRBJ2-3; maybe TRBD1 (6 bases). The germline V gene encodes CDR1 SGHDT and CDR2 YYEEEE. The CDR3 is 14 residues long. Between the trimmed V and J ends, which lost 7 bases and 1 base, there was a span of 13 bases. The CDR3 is CASFNPGGTDTQYF. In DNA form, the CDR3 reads TGTGCCAGCTTTAATCCAGGGGGCACAGATACGCAGTATTTT.

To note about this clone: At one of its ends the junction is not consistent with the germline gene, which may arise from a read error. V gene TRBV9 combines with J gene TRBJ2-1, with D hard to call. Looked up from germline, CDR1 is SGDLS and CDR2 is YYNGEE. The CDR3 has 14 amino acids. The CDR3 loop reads CASSEAQVYDEQFF. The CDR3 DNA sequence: TGTGCCAGCAGCGAGGCCCAGGTCTACGATGAGCAGTTCTTC.

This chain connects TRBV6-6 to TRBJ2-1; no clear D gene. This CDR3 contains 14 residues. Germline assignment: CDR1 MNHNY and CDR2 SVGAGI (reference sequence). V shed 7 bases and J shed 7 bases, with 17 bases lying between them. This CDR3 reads CASTQPGRLNEQFF. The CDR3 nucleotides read TGTGCCAGCACCCAACCCGGGCGGCTAAATGAGCAGTTCTTC.

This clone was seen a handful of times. The CDR3 sequence: CASNGRGTYSNQPQHF. The CDR3 DNA reads TGTGCCAGTAACGGCAGGGGGACCTATAGCAATCAGCCCCAGCATTTT. The rearrangement uses TRBV19 and TRBJ1-5; 7 bases are a match to TRBD1. This CDR3 region has 16 residues. After removal of 7 bases from V and 0 bases from J, the junction contained 9 bases not matched to a gene. Germline assignment: CDR1 LNHDA and CDR2 SQIVND (reference sequence).

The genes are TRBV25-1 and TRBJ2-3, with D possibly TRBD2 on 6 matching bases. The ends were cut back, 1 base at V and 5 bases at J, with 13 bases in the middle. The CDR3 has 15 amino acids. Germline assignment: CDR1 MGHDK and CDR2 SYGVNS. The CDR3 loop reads CASSEFGTGRDTQYF. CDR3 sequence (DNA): TGTGCCAGCAGTGAATTTGGGACTGGTAGAGATACGCAGTATTTT.

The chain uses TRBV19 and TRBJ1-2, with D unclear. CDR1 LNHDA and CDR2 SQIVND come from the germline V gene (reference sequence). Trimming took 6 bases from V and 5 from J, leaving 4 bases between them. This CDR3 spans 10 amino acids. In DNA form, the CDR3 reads TGTGCCAGTAGGTCATATGGCTACACCTTC. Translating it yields CASRSYGYTF.